The 21 T cell receptor beta chains presented below share a single source sample, sequenced in a study of shared clonotypes between healthy human individuals. Some clones are missing from TCRdb's copy, which holds only in-frame ones; the method was immunoSEQ multiplex PCR. The sample has 630,000 or so clones, roughly 98% seen once. Naivety among CD8 cells was defined by CD45RO negativity and positive CCR7 selection, thereby excluding terminally differentiated effector memory CD45RA+ cells. Sequencing used naive CD8+ T cells sorted from blood. Receptor source: a man aged 25 to 40 in good health.

The chain couples TRBV7-9 to TRBJ1-2, with TRBD1 as a possible D gene (5 bases). CDR1 is SEHNR and CDR2 is FQNEAQ in the germline V gene (reference sequence). V lost 0 bases and J lost 0, with 11 bases in between. The CDR3 is 16 amino acids. The DNA of the CDR3 is TGTGCCAGCAGCTTAGCTAGTCAGGGTGCTAACTATGGCTACACCTTC. Its translation is CASSLASQGANYGYTF.

The chain links TRBV28 to TRBJ1-2, with 11 bases identical to TRBD1. With V trimmed by 3 bases and J by 4 bases, 4 bases remained unmatched. This CDR3 has 15 residues. The germline gives CDR1 MDHEN, CDR2 SYDVKM. The CDR3 nucleotides read TGTGCCAGCAGTTTCCGGGACAGGGGGTTCTATGGCTACACCTTC. Translating gives CASSFRDRGFYGYTF.

The rearrangement joins TRBV7-9 to TRBJ2-2; 8 nucleotides agree with TRBD1. The CDR3 loop spans 15 amino acids. V dropped 5 bases and J dropped 5; count of bases not matched to a gene: 7. Germline values: CDR1 SEHNR, CDR2 FQNEAQ (reference sequence). This CDR3 is CASSPGQGLTGELFF. For the CDR3, the DNA is TGTGCCAGCAGCCCCGGACAGGGTTTGACCGGGGAGCTGTTTTTT. Together with reference TRBV7-9 and TRBJ2-2, the CDR3 gives the full variable domain: DTGVSQNPRHKITKRGQNVTFRCDPISEHNRLYWYRQTLGQGPEFLTYFQNEAQLEKSRLLSDRFSAERPKGSFSTLEIQRTEQGDSAMYLCASSPGQGLTGELFFGEGSRLTVL.

The J gene is TRBJ2-4, the V gene TRBV28; D gene unclear. V lost 4 bases and J 3 bases, leaving 16 bases between the germline ends. Germline CDR1 is MDHEN and CDR2 is SYDVKM. This CDR3 contains 16 residues. CDR3 residues: CASSSPLMVGKNIQYF. The CDR3 region has the DNA TGTGCCAGCAGTTCCCCCCTAATGGTTGGCAAAAACATTCAGTACTTC.

The chain is built from TRBV29-1 and TRBJ2-7; TRBD1 matches 7 bases. The J segment lost 0 bases and the V segment lost 1 base, leaving 6 bases of the junction unmatched. Germline CDR1 SQVTM, CDR2 ANQGSEA. The CDR3 consists of 15 residues. The DNA of the CDR3 is TGCAGCGTTGAAGGGGTAGACAGGGACTCCTACGAGCAGTACTTC. This encodes CSVEGVDRDSYEQYF.

This chain joins TRBV9 and TRBJ2-2; 7 nucleotides match TRBD1. The germline V gene encodes CDR1 SGDLS and CDR2 YYNGEE. The CDR3 is made up of 16 amino acids. Unmatched junction bases numbered 10, after V lost 5 bases and J lost 3 bases. CDR3 nucleotide sequence: TGTGCCAGCAGGGATCACAGGGGTAGAGACACCGGGGAGCTGTTTTTT. This translates into CASRDHRGRDTGELFF.

This chain links TRBV12-2 with TRBJ1-4. TRBV12-2 is a documented pseudogene. The CDR3 covers 11 residues. The CDR3 here is CASRLGEKLFF. In nucleotides, the CDR3 is TGTGCAAGTCGCTTAGGCGAAAAACTGTTTTTT.

This clone came up once. The chain links TRBV2 to TRBJ2-2, with TRBD2 as a possible D gene (6 bases). CDR1 and CDR2 (germline): SNHLY, FYNNEI. The CDR3 is made up of 14 amino acids. The V end was cut by 8 bases, the J end by 6 bases, with 16 bases between. CDR3 sequence (DNA): TGTGCCAGCGCGGGACTCCCCTCGGCCGGGGAGCTGTTTTTT. It encodes CASAGLPSAGELFF.

The chain's CDR3 is CASSPQIMNTEAFF. The CDR3 nucleotides read TGTGCCAGCAGCCCTCAGATTATGAACACTGAAGCTTTCTTT. This rearrangement joins TRBV7-9 to TRBJ1-1; D is uncertain. Germline loops: CDR1 SEHNR, CDR2 FQNEAQ (reference sequence). Trimming removed 5 bases at V and 0 bases at J, with 10 bases between. This CDR3 is 14 amino acids long.

V usage is TRBV4-1 and J usage is TRBJ1-2; TRBD1 aligns across 7 bases. Germline assignment: CDR1 MGHRA and CDR2 YSYEKL. After removal of 1 base from V and 4 bases from J, the junction contained 9 bases not matched to a gene. The CDR3 totals 16 residues. CDR3 bases: TGCGCCAGCAGCCAAGTCTATGACAGGGACTCCTATGGCTACACCTTC. Translated, it gives CASSQVYDRDSYGYTF.

On this clone: One end of the junction varies from germline; a read error may be responsible. The chain links TRBV29-1 to TRBJ2-1; D is perhaps TRBD1 or TRBD2 (5 bases each). Germline V gene lookup returns CDR1 SQVTM and CDR2 ANQGSEA. The CDR3 contains 16 residues. In DNA, the CDR3 is TGCAGCGTTAATGGGCGATCCGGGACGGAATACAACGAGCAGTTCTTC. Its protein is CSVNGRSGTEYNEQFF.

The CDR3 loop reads CASSSRRYEQYF. CDR3 DNA sequence: TGTGCCAGCAGTTCCCGTAGGTACGAGCAGTACTTC. The chain has TRBV27 and TRBJ2-7; the D is unclear. The CDR3 contains 12 residues. Germline V gene data show CDR1 as MNHEY and CDR2 as SMNVEV (reference sequence). Trimming cost V 4 bases and J 4 bases, with 8 bases left between them.

Notes on this clone: This could be a read error, since a much larger clone is one nucleotide away. Other DNA sequences in this specimen translate into the identical CDR3. As DNA, the CDR3 is TGTGCCAGCAGTTTATTGGGGTCGGAAGAGACCCAGTACTTC. Its translation is CASSLLGSEETQYF. The V and J genes are TRBV27 and TRBJ2-5; D ambiguous. CDR1 and CDR2 from the germline V gene are MNHEY and SMNVEV (reference sequence). This CDR3 has 14 residues. The ends were cut back, 1 base at V and 3 bases at J, with 9 bases in the middle.

The V gene is TRBV5-1, the J gene TRBJ2-3; 7 bases align to TRBD2. V lost 4 bases to trimming and J lost 2 bases; unmatched junction nucleotides: 7. The germline CDR1 and CDR2 sequences are SGHRS and YFSETQ. This CDR3 contains 15 residues. CDR3 coding DNA: TGCGCCAGCAGCCACCTTGGACTAGACACAGATACGCAGTATTTT. This sequence encodes CASSHLGLDTDTQYF.

The rearrangement links TRBV28 to TRBJ2-1, with D tentatively TRBD2 (5 bases). From germline, CDR1 is MDHEN and CDR2 SYDVKM. The V end lost 3 bases, the J end lost 14 bases, and 17 bases lay between the germline ends. CDR3 length: 13 amino acids. CDR3 loop: CASSLRGGKWEFF. In DNA form, the CDR3 reads TGTGCCAGCAGTTTGCGCGGAGGCAAGTGGGAGTTCTTC.

The chain links TRBV30 to TRBJ1-5; 10 nucleotides agree with TRBD1. J gave up 6 bases and V 3 bases, and 8 bases lay outside the gene matches. The CDR3 consists of 15 residues. The germline V gene encodes CDR1 GTSNPN and CDR2 SVGIG (reference sequence). Here the CDR3 DNA reads TGTGCCTGGAGACAAGGGACAGGGGCTGGTCAGCCCCAGCATTTT. Translated, it gives CAWRQGTGAGQPQHF. The entire variable domain, with the rest obtained from reference TRBV30 and TRBJ1-5, is as follows: SQTIHQWPATLVQPVGSPLSLECTVEGTSNPNLYWYRQAAGRGLQLLFYSVGIGQISSEVPQNLSASRPQDRQFILSSKKLLLSDSGFYLCAWRQGTGAGQPQHFGDGTRLSIL.

The chain carries TRBV29-1 and TRBJ1-1; D may be TRBD1 (5 bases). Trimming removed 6 bases at V and 3 bases at J, with 26 bases between. The CDR3 loop spans 17 amino acids. Per germline, CDR1 SQVTM and CDR2 ANQGSEA. This CDR3 reads CSVALGADIAGDTEAFF. For the CDR3, the DNA is TGCAGCGTCGCCCTCGGGGCGGACATCGCCGGGGACACTGAAGCTTTCTTT.

V gene TRBV4-1 combines with J gene TRBJ2-7; 9 bases map to TRBD2. The CDR3 length is 16 residues. CDR1 is MGHRA and CDR2 is YSYEKL in the germline V gene. V lost 4 bases, J lost 0 bases, and 7 bases stayed unmatched. Written as DNA, the CDR3 is TGCGCCAGCAGCCTTACCCATAGCGGGAGCTCCTACGAGCAGTACTTC. This gives the protein CASSLTHSGSSYEQYF.

This chain joins TRBV11-2 and TRBJ2-7; possible D gene TRBD1, 6 bases. The V gene lost 4 bases and the J gene lost 3 bases, with 16 bases spanning the gap. Germline-derived CDR1 and CDR2 are SGHAT and FQNNGV. The CDR3 is 15 residues long. The CDR3 bases are TGTGCCAGCAGCTCACTGGACAAGGGGGACTACGAGCAGTACTTC. It encodes CASSSLDKGDYEQYF.

V and J are TRBV7-9 and TRBJ2-6; no definite D call. V shed 8 bases and J shed 1 base, with 6 bases lying between them. This CDR3 spans 13 amino acids. Germline V gene data show CDR1 as SEHNR and CDR2 as FQNEAQ (reference sequence). CDR3 region: CASHKSGANVLTF. The CDR3 nucleotides are TGTGCCAGCCATAAATCTGGGGCCAACGTCCTGACTTTC.

This clone has a single count. This chain connects TRBV29-1 to TRBJ2-5; 12 nucleotides align to TRBD2. Germline loops: CDR1 SQVTM, CDR2 ANQGSEA. The V gene end was trimmed by 6 bases and the J gene end by 5 bases; junction bases not matched to a gene: 13. This CDR3 region has 16 residues. The CDR3 nucleotides are TGCAGCGTCGCCGGGACTAGCGGGTGGGGAGGGGAGACCCAGTACTTC. Translated: CSVAGTSGWGGETQYF.